The 24 T cell receptor beta chains in this list originate from one sample, sequenced in a study of early T cells in non-severe SARS-CoV-2 infection (dated by TCRdb to the early 2020s). The protocol used for the library was 5' RACE. This sample was sequenced with a NextSeq 500. TCRdb trimmed the raw reads at Q25, called clones with MiXCR and kept productive beta chains. Identical CDR3 protein sequences are pooled into one entry, listed with their most common genes and DNA. In this sample the table shows about 62,000 distinct CDR3 sequences, roughly 8.8% of which occur a single time. The top ten clonotypes cover 1.2% of the sample. Sequenced input: whole blood. The source is an adult who was a healthcare worker with PCR-confirmed SARS-CoV-2 infection or an uninfected control (not recorded which).

This clonotype was counted a single time. The chain combines TRBV12-3 or TRBV12-4 with TRBJ1-1, with D perhaps matching TRBD1 (5 bases). The CDR3 consists of 14 residues. V lost 6 bases, J lost 2 bases, and 13 bases lay in between. CDR3 in amino acids: CASSVITGNTEAFF. Written as DNA, the CDR3 is TGTGCCAGCAGCGTCATTACAGGAAACACTGAAGCTTTCTTT.

This clonotype was recorded many times. This sequence joins TRBV2 and TRBJ1-1; D call uncertain. Trimming took off 1 base at V and 4 bases at J, with 4 bases between the two ends. The CDR3 contains 12 residues. From germline, CDR1 is SNHLY and CDR2 FYNNEI. DNA of the CDR3: TGTGCCAGCAGTGAAGGGGTCACTGAAGCTTTCTTT. This sequence encodes CASSEGVTEAFF.

This clonotype showed up many times. The V call is TRBV2, the J call TRBJ1-1, with no clear D. This CDR3 region has 13 residues. Germline loops: CDR1 SNHLY, CDR2 FYNNEI. The ends were cut back, 6 bases at V and 4 bases at J, with 12 bases in the middle. The CDR3 DNA reads TGTGCCAGCAGGGTCACAGCTCGCACTGAAGCTTTCTTT. Its protein product is CASRVTARTEAFF.

The chain joins TRBV11-2 to TRBJ2-3; D gene uncertain. CDR1 and CDR2 from the germline V gene are SGHAT and FQNNGV. Trimming stripped 1 base from V and 2 bases from J, with 16 bases between. The CDR3 has 17 residues. CDR3 sequence reads: CASSLAPVDQFTDTQYF. For the CDR3, the DNA is TGTGCCAGCAGCTTAGCCCCCGTCGACCAATTCACAGATACGCAGTATTTT.

This clonotype appeared many times. This chain connects TRBV24-1 to TRBJ2-3, with TRBD2 identical over 8 bases. V trimming: 0 bases; J trimming: 8 bases; junction bases outside the gene matches: 6. This CDR3 spans 15 amino acids. From germline, CDR1 is KGHDR and CDR2 SFDVKD. Here the CDR3 reads CATSDLRGGMGTQYF. The CDR3 DNA reads TGTGCCACCAGTGATTTGCGGGGGGGTATGGGTACGCAGTATTTT.

The chain carries TRBV20-1 and TRBJ2-4; 7 bases agree with TRBD1. CDR1 is DFQATT and CDR2 is SNEGSKA in the germline V gene (reference sequence). CDR3 length: 17 residues. J was trimmed by 0 bases and V by 2 bases; bases with no gene match: 10. CDR3 residues: CSARPDDRDLAKNIQYF. Here the CDR3 DNA reads TGCAGTGCTAGACCCGACGACAGGGACCTAGCCAAAAACATTCAGTACTTC.

This clonotype was picked up a small number of times. V gene TRBV5-1 combines with J gene TRBJ2-7; D might be TRBD1 or TRBD2, each matching 6 bases. The CDR3 consists of 13 residues. Trimming left V 4 bases short and J 7 bases short, with 15 bases between. Germline loops: CDR1 SGHRS, CDR2 YFSETQ. The CDR3 coding sequence is TGCGCCAGCAGCCGTGGGGGGCAGGAAGAGCAGTACGTC. Encoded protein: CASSRGGQEEQYV.

The J gene is TRBJ2-5, the V gene TRBV3-1; 12 bases align to TRBD1. Germline values: CDR1 LGHDT, CDR2 YNNKEL (reference sequence). V dropped 1 base and J dropped 5; count of bases not matched to a gene: 8. This CDR3 comprises 17 residues. The CDR3 loop reads CASSQAGTGGRYETQYF. The CDR3 DNA reads as TGTGCCAGCAGCCAAGCCGGGACAGGGGGCCGTTATGAGACCCAGTACTTC.

This clonotype was observed at least ten times. This chain uses TRBV20-1 with TRBJ2-1; 10 positions match TRBD2. V lost 1 base, J lost 4 bases, and 7 bases stayed unmatched. The CDR3 length is 16 residues. Germline assignment: CDR1 DFQATT and CDR2 SNEGSKA (reference sequence). The CDR3 coding sequence is TGCAGTGCTAGAGCGGCTAGCGGGGGCAGTTACAATGAGCAGTTCTTC. Protein sequence: CSARAASGGSYNEQFF.

The rearrangement uses TRBV2 and TRBJ1-5, with 8 bases lining up with TRBD1. The CDR3 has 13 amino acids. With V trimmed by 7 bases and J by 6 bases, 5 bases remained unmatched. Germline CDR1 is SNHLY and CDR2 is FYNNEI. Written as DNA, the CDR3 is TGTGCCAGCACCCCGGACAGGGCTCAGCCCCAGCATTTT. Encoded protein: CASTPDRAQPQHF.

This clonotype was counted ten times or more. The rearrangement uses TRBV12-3 or TRBV12-4 and TRBJ1-2; D unclear. Trimming removed 5 bases at V and 3 bases at J, with 16 bases between. CDR3 length: 15 amino acids. This chain's CDR3 is CASSVRVLSYYGYTF. Here the CDR3 DNA reads TGTGCCAGCAGTGTCCGGGTCCTATCTTACTATGGCTACACCTTC.

This chain joins TRBV10-3 and TRBJ2-5, with no clear D. Trimming cost V 6 bases and J 3 bases, with 11 bases left between them. CDR1 is ENHRY, CDR2 SYGVKD, per germline. The CDR3 is made up of 13 amino acids. CDR3 in amino acids: CAIRETTEETQYF. The DNA of the CDR3 is TGTGCCATCAGGGAGACGACGGAAGAGACCCAGTACTTC.

This clonotype was counted at least ten times. The rearrangement links TRBV2 to TRBJ1-2; 7 nucleotides line up with TRBD1. The V gene's germline CDR1 is SNHLY and CDR2 FYNNEI. Germline trimming cut 4 bases from V and 1 base from J; bases unmatched to any gene: 6. This CDR3 comprises 15 residues. The CDR3 loop reads CASSATGNFNYGYTF. The CDR3 region has the DNA TGTGCCAGCAGTGCGACAGGGAATTTTAACTATGGCTACACCTTC.

This clonotype was counted only a few times. V and J are TRBV5-1 and TRBJ1-6, with D maybe TRBD1 (6 bases). Per the germline V gene, CDR1 is SGHRS and CDR2 is YFSETQ. Trimming pared 7 bases from V and 0 bases from J, leaving 14 bases between. There are 16 residues in the CDR3. The CDR3 reads CASAQGGGSYNSPLHF. The CDR3, as DNA: TGCGCCAGCGCCCAGGGAGGGGGCTCCTATAATTCACCCCTCCACTTT.

The gene calls are TRBV24-1 and TRBJ1-3; no firm D call. Deletions cut 8 bases from V and 0 bases from J, with 7 bases between. The CDR3 has 13 amino acids. Germline-derived CDR1 and CDR2 are KGHDR and SFDVKD. The CDR3 reads CATKENSGNTIYF. The CDR3, as DNA: TGTGCCACCAAGGAAAACTCTGGAAACACCATATATTTT.

This clonotype has a count of ten or more. The CDR3 sequence: CARPGDYNSPLHF. The CDR3 coding sequence is TGTGCCAGGCCCGGAGACTATAATTCACCCCTCCACTTT. This chain connects TRBV6-6 to TRBJ1-6, with D unresolved. The CDR3 is 13 residues long. With 9 bases removed from V and 3 bases from J, the gap between germline ends came to 9 bases. From germline, CDR1 is MNHNY and CDR2 SVGAGI (reference sequence).

This clonotype was seen a handful of times. V usage is TRBV2 and J usage is TRBJ2-4; D unclear. The CDR3 runs to 15 residues. V was clipped by 1 base and J by 7 bases, with 14 bases between them. Germline values: CDR1 SNHLY, CDR2 FYNNEI. CDR3 in DNA: TGTGCCAGCAGTGAAGGGCGGCCCAGAAAGAACATTCAGTACTTC. The encoded protein is CASSEGRPRKNIQYF.

This clonotype has a count of ten or more. This rearrangement joins TRBV20-1 to TRBJ2-1, with a tentative D call TRBD2 (5 bases). CDR3 length: 15 residues. Deletions cut 1 base from V and 10 bases from J, with 20 bases between. Per the germline V gene, CDR1 is DFQATT and CDR2 is SNEGSKA (reference sequence). CDR3 nucleotide sequence: TGCAGTGCTAGAGGTGATAGGTCCTTCCCGGGGGAGCAGTTCTTC. The encoded protein is CSARGDRSFPGEQFF.

This clonotype appeared many times. This sequence joins TRBV24-1 and TRBJ2-5; a possible D gene is TRBD2 (6 bases). The CDR3 sequence is 15 residues long. Germline V gene lookup returns CDR1 KGHDR and CDR2 SFDVKD. Trimming left V 3 bases short and J 4 bases short, with 14 bases between. CDR3 loop: CATSDHGGVGETQYF. As DNA, the CDR3 is TGTGCCACCAGTGATCACGGAGGGGTCGGAGAGACCCAGTACTTC.

This clonotype was detected only a few times. This sequence joins TRBV7-3 and TRBJ2-2; no clear D. The CDR3 is made up of 15 amino acids. Germline CDR1 SGHTA, CDR2 FQGTGA. V was pared by 3 bases and J by 1 base, with 9 bases between. CDR3 DNA: TGTGCCAGCAGCTTCCGGCCCCAGAACACCGGGGAGCTGTTTTTT. This encodes CASSFRPQNTGELFF.

The CDR3 protein is CASRDNEKLFF. CDR3 DNA: TGTGCCAGCCGCGATAATGAAAAACTGTTTTTT. The V call is TRBV11-2, the J call TRBJ1-4, with D unclear. V was trimmed by 8 bases and J by 4 bases, leaving 5 bases between them. The germline CDR1 and CDR2 sequences are SGHAT and FQNNGV. The CDR3 spans 11 residues. Using reference TRBV11-2 and TRBJ1-4 for the parts outside the CDR3, the full variable domain is EAGVAQSPRYKIIEKRQSVAFWCNPISGHATLYWYQQILGQGPKLLIQFQNNGVVDDSQLPKDRFSAERLKGVDSTLKIQPAKLEDSAVYLCASRDNEKLFFGSGTQLSVL.

This clonotype is a singleton in its sample. The chain has TRBV6-6 and TRBJ2-1; unclear D gene. This CDR3 comprises 12 residues. The germline V and J ends were trimmed by 0 bases and 13 bases, with 10 bases remaining between them. Germline CDR1 MNHNY, CDR2 SVGAGI (reference sequence). CDR3 residues: CASSYSNPPQFF. The CDR3, as DNA: TGTGCCAGCAGTTACTCTAATCCACCCCAGTTCTTC.

This clonotype was counted a few times. The J gene is TRBJ2-1, the V gene TRBV2, with D possibly being TRBD2 (6 bases). Trimming removed 5 bases at V and 10 bases at J, with 12 bases between. The CDR3 totals 12 residues. The germline gives CDR1 SNHLY, CDR2 FYNNEI. The DNA for the CDR3 is TGTGCCAGCAGTCCGGGGGTAGGCGAGCAGTTCTTC. This codes for CASSPGVGEQFF.

Written as DNA, the CDR3 is TGTGCCAGCAGTGGTAAGGGGGCGAGGACAGATACGCAGTATTTT. This sequence encodes CASSGKGARTDTQYF. The rearrangement links TRBV6-2 or TRBV6-3 to TRBJ2-3; 7 nucleotides line up with TRBD1. CDR1 is MNHEY and CDR2 is SVGEGT in the germline V gene. The ends lost 5 bases at V and 3 bases at J; junction bases unmatched: 8. This CDR3 has 15 residues.